What follows are 26 T cell receptor beta chains derived from one specimen sequenced in a study of shared T cell receptors in the human thymus. Libraries were prepared by immunoSEQ multiplex PCR; TCRdb keeps only in-frame clonotypes and omits some of them. The sample carries hundreds of thousands of clones, approximately 85% recorded once. This sample also belongs to another study, concerning human thymus T cells.

The sequenced sample was thymocytes. These receptors were taken from a girl under three years old with a congenital heart defect.

J is TRBJ1-2 and V is TRBV28; possibly TRBD1 for D (5 bases). The germline V gene encodes CDR1 MDHEN and CDR2 SYDVKM. V was pared by 3 bases and J by 10 bases, with 9 bases between. The length of the CDR3 is 11 residues. The CDR3 sequence: CASSFWGLYTF. The CDR3 DNA follows: TGTGCCAGCAGTTTCTGGGGCCTCTACACCTTC.

The V and J genes are TRBV27 and TRBJ1-3; 9 nucleotides line up with TRBD1. The CDR3 extends over 14 amino acids. V shed 6 bases, J shed 7 bases, and the junction held 7 bases outside the gene matches. Per germline, CDR1 MNHEY and CDR2 SMNVEV (reference sequence). The chain's CDR3 is CASRPRDRANTIYF. In nucleotides, the CDR3 is TGTGCCAGCAGACCCCGGGACAGGGCGAACACCATATATTTT.

Concerning this clone itself: Germline and junction disagree at one end, which may indicate a read error. CDR3 sequence: CASSPSPPGLVVNGQFF. DNA for the CDR3: TGCGCCAGCAGCCCGTCCCCCCCGGGACTAGTCGTAAATGGGCAGTTCTTC. The chain uses TRBV4-3 and TRBJ2-1; 8 bases are a match to TRBD2. Germline CDR1 reads LGHNA; CDR2 reads YSLEER. The CDR3 is 17 amino acids.

The chain carries TRBV20-1 and TRBJ2-7; D not certain. The CDR3 sequence is 10 residues long. V was trimmed by 4 bases and J by 5 bases, leaving 6 bases between them. Germline V lookup: CDR1 DFQATT, CDR2 SNEGSKA (reference sequence). The CDR3 nucleotides read TGCAGTGCTAAACAGCACGAGCAGTACTTC. This codes for CSAKQHEQYF.

The rearrangement uses TRBV9 and TRBJ1-2; no firm D call. Deletions cut 0 bases from V and 0 bases from J, with 9 bases between. The length of the CDR3 is 15 residues. Germline assignment: CDR1 SGDLS and CDR2 YYNGEE. The CDR3 DNA is TGTGCCAGCAGCGTAGGGGCAGGAACTAACTATGGCTACACCTTC. This gives the protein CASSVGAGTNYGYTF. The variable domain in full, with the rest retrieved from reference TRBV9 and TRBJ1-2, is DSGVTQTPKHLITATGQRVTLRCSPRSGDLSVYWYQQSLDQGLQFLIQYYNGEERAKGNILERFSAQQFPDLHSELNLSSLELGDSALYFCASSVGAGTNYGYTFGSGTRLTVV.

A remark on this clone: Other nucleotide sequences in the sample specify the same CDR3. The chain has TRBV20-1 and TRBJ1-4; no clear D. V lost 6 bases and J lost 8, with 7 bases in between. This CDR3 region has 10 residues. CDR1 is DFQATT and CDR2 is SNEGSKA in the germline V gene (reference sequence). The CDR3 DNA sequence: TGCAGTGCGGGAGGGGAAAAACTGTTTTTT. Its translation is CSAGGEKLFF.

For this clone: One end of the junction is discordant with germline, which a read error may explain. The chain has TRBV29-1 and TRBJ1-2; 7 positions match TRBD1. Germline V gene lookup returns CDR1 SQVTM and CDR2 ANQGSEA. CDR3 size: 14 residues. DNA of the CDR3: TGCAGCGTCGAAGACAGGGCCCCGTTCTATGGCTACACCTTC. Protein product: CSVEDRAPFYGYTF.

V usage is TRBV5-1 and J usage is TRBJ1-2; D remains unclear. The ends were cut back, 0 bases at V and 3 bases at J, with 15 bases in the middle. CDR1 is SGHRS and CDR2 is YFSETQ in the germline V gene. The CDR3 consists of 16 residues. Written as DNA, the CDR3 is TGCGCCAGCAGCTTGGATCGTGGCATGTTCCACTATGGCTACACCTTC. It is translated as CASSLDRGMFHYGYTF. Full variable domain (rest looked up from reference TRBV5-1 and TRBJ1-2): KAGVTQTPRYLIKTRGQQVTLSCSPISGHRSVSWYQQTPGQGLQFLFEYFSETQRNKGNFPGRFSGRQFSNSRSEMNVSTLELGDSALYLCASSLDRGMFHYGYTFGSGTRLTVV.

The chain carries TRBV5-4 and TRBJ1-2; perhaps TRBD1 as D (6 bases). The CDR3 spans 12 residues. Trimming took 4 bases from V and 8 from J, leaving 12 bases between them. Germline V gene data show CDR1 as SGHNT and CDR2 as YYREEE (reference sequence). The CDR3 DNA sequence: TGTGCCAGCAGCCCGCCGGGACAAGGCTACACCTTC. This sequence encodes CASSPPGQGYTF. Variable domain in full (rest from reference TRBV5-4 and TRBJ1-2): ETGVTQSPTHLIKTRGQQVTLRCSSQSGHNTVSWYQQALGQGPQFIFQYYREEENGRGNFPPRFSGLQFPNYSSELNVNALELDDSALYLCASSPPGQGYTFGSGTRLTVV.

The rearrangement joins TRBV5-1 to TRBJ2-3; D gene unclear. Germline V gene sequence: CDR1 SGHRS, CDR2 YFSETQ. This CDR3 is 12 amino acids long. Trimming left V 0 bases short and J 6 bases short, with 5 bases between. CDR3 DNA: TGCGCCAGCAGCTTGGTCGGGGATACGCAGTATTTT. Protein sequence: CASSLVGDTQYF. The full variable domain, completed using reference TRBV5-1 and TRBJ2-3, is KAGVTQTPRYLIKTRGQQVTLSCSPISGHRSVSWYQQTPGQGLQFLFEYFSETQRNKGNFPGRFSGRQFSNSRSEMNVSTLELGDSALYLCASSLVGDTQYFGPGTRLTVL.

The V gene is TRBV27, the J gene TRBJ2-3; D possibly corresponds to TRBD1 (5 bases). CDR3 length: 16 amino acids. Germline lookup yields CDR1 MNHEY and CDR2 SMNVEV (reference sequence). Trimming took 0 bases from V and 5 from J, leaving 15 bases between them. The CDR3 here is CASSLSGALIGDTQYF. The CDR3 region has the DNA TGTGCCAGCAGTTTATCAGGGGCCCTAATAGGAGATACGCAGTATTTT.

V usage is TRBV5-6 and J usage is TRBJ1-5; TRBD1 is a possible D gene (6 bases). Germline V lookup: CDR1 SGHDT, CDR2 YYEEEE. The CDR3 runs 17 residues. Trimming took off 2 bases at V and 2 bases at J, with 17 bases between the two ends. In DNA, the CDR3 is TGTGCCAGCAGCTTCGGCCCGAAGGGGGGGGGCAATCAGCCCCAGCATTTT. Amino acid sequence: CASSFGPKGGGNQPQHF.

The V gene is TRBV9, the J gene TRBJ1-5; D is unresolved. Germline loops: CDR1 SGDLS, CDR2 YYNGEE. This CDR3 is built from 16 residues. V dropped 3 bases and J dropped 5 bases, with 18 bases sitting between them. The CDR3 nucleotides are TGTGCCAGCAGCGGCGTCTTGAGGGCATCGGATCAGCCCCAGCATTTT. This sequence encodes CASSGVLRASDQPQHF.

CDR3 sequence (DNA): TGTGCCAGCATCACAGGCGTCCCGGAAAAACTGTTTTTT. This translates into CASITGVPEKLFF. The rearrangement links TRBV27 to TRBJ1-4, with a weak D call TRBD1 (5 bases). The germline CDR1 and CDR2 sequences are MNHEY and SMNVEV (reference sequence). This CDR3 region has 13 residues. Trimming removed 7 bases at V and 8 bases at J, with 14 bases between.

J is TRBJ2-7 and V is TRBV11-2; TRBD1 matches 8 bases. The CDR3 spans 18 residues. Germline CDR1 reads SGHAT; CDR2 reads FQNNGV. V was pared by 5 bases and J by 3 bases, with 18 bases of the junction left unmatched. CDR3 DNA sequence: TGTGCCAGCAGCCCATTTGGGGGCCGGGACAGGACGCACTACGAGCAGTACTTC. This gives the protein CASSPFGGRDRTHYEQYF.

The chain employs TRBV14 and TRBJ2-7; unclear D gene. The V and J ends lost 0 bases and 3 bases respectively, with 12 bases between them. CDR3 length: 15 residues. Germline CDR1 and CDR2: SGHDN and FVKESK. This CDR3 reads CASSQELDRGYEQYF. DNA for the CDR3: TGTGCCAGCAGCCAAGAACTCGACCGAGGCTACGAGCAGTACTTC.

The chain joins TRBV5-1 to TRBJ1-1; TRBD1 agrees at 11 bases. J was trimmed by 4 bases and V by 4 bases; bases with no gene match: 9. The CDR3 is made up of 16 amino acids. Germline V gene data show CDR1 as SGHRS and CDR2 as YFSETQ. As DNA, the CDR3 is TGCGCCAGCAGCCTTTCGGGACAGGGGGGAGGCACTGAAGCTTTCTTT. Protein sequence: CASSLSGQGGGTEAFF. Combining the CDR3 with reference TRBV5-1 and TRBJ1-1 gives the whole variable domain KAGVTQTPRYLIKTRGQQVTLSCSPISGHRSVSWYQQTPGQGLQFLFEYFSETQRNKGNFPGRFSGRQFSNSRSEMNVSTLELGDSALYLCASSLSGQGGGTEAFFGQGTRLTVV.

The CDR3 here is CASSVGKGKGAYGYTF. DNA of the CDR3: TGTGCCAGCAGCGTAGGAAAGGGGAAAGGGGCCTATGGCTACACCTTC. V gene TRBV9 combines with J gene TRBJ1-2, with D possibly matching TRBD1 (5 bases). Germline V CDR1 and CDR2: SGDLS, YYNGEE. There are 16 residues in the CDR3. V lost 0 bases to trimming and J lost 4 bases, with 16 bases between them.

The chain employs TRBV4-1 and TRBJ1-5; D possibly corresponds to TRBD1 (5 bases). CDR1 is MGHRA and CDR2 is YSYEKL in the germline V gene. The ends were cut back, 4 bases at V and 5 bases at J, with 18 bases in the middle. The CDR3 is 16 residues long. The CDR3 DNA follows: TGCGCCAGCAGCCTGGGGAGGGCGGGGGAGGATCAGCCCCAGCATTTT. Amino acids: CASSLGRAGEDQPQHF.

The chain joins TRBV9 to TRBJ1-1, with 8 positions matching TRBD1. The J segment lost 4 bases and the V segment lost 4 bases, leaving 18 bases of the junction unmatched. CDR1 and CDR2 (germline): SGDLS, YYNGEE. This CDR3 is 18 amino acids long. CDR3 sequence reads: CASSPESRDRGLPTEAFF. CDR3 nucleotides: TGTGCCAGCAGCCCAGAATCACGAGACAGGGGTCTCCCCACTGAAGCTTTCTTT.

V gene TRBV4-1 combines with J gene TRBJ1-1; 10 nucleotides agree with TRBD1. The CDR3 is made up of 17 amino acids. Germline CDR1 and CDR2: MGHRA and YSYEKL. Trimming removed 4 bases from V and 1 base from J; junction bases left unmatched: 9. The CDR3 sequence: CASSPFPGQGPNTEAFF. In DNA, the CDR3 is TGCGCCAGCAGCCCTTTCCCGGGACAGGGGCCGAACACTGAAGCTTTCTTT.

The chain uses TRBV18 and TRBJ1-2; D is ambiguous. Trimming removed 1 base at V and 6 bases at J, with 15 bases between. Germline CDR1 and CDR2: KGHSH and LQKENI. This CDR3 has 15 amino acids. CDR3 DNA: TGTGCCAGCTCACCACAACTCGGCAGAGAGGATGGCTACACCTTC. It specifies CASSPQLGREDGYTF.

The rearrangement joins TRBV19 to TRBJ1-2, with D perhaps TRBD1 (6 bases). The V and J ends lost 7 bases and 0 bases respectively, with 21 bases between them. This CDR3 spans 17 amino acids. CDR1 LNHDA and CDR2 SQIVND come from the germline V gene (reference sequence). The DNA of the CDR3 is TGTGCCAGTACCCCCCGGTGCCCGGGACACCCTAACTATGGCTACACCTTC. Translation: CASTPRCPGHPNYGYTF.

V usage is TRBV27 and J usage is TRBJ2-2; 9 bases line up with TRBD2. Germline CDR1 reads MNHEY; CDR2 reads SMNVEV (reference sequence). J lost 0 bases, V lost 3 bases, and 11 bases had no gene match. The CDR3 spans 19 residues. This chain's CDR3 is CASSFSRQKRGANTGELFF. The CDR3, as DNA: TGTGCCAGCAGTTTTAGTCGGCAAAAGCGGGGGGCGAACACCGGGGAGCTGTTTTTT.

This clone was found a few times. The CDR3 loop is CASNDRGMPGRLLDYGYTF. In nucleotides, the CDR3 is TGTGCCAGCAACGACAGGGGAATGCCCGGAAGGTTACTCGACTATGGCTACACCTTC. This sequence joins TRBV27 and TRBJ1-2; 8 bases align to TRBD1. This CDR3 region has 19 residues. Germline values: CDR1 MNHEY, CDR2 SMNVEV (reference sequence). Losses at the gene ends were 7 bases for V and 3 bases for J; bases not matched to a gene: 22.

The V and J genes are TRBV23-1 and TRBJ2-1, with D tentatively TRBD1 (5 bases). TRBV23-1 is flagged as an ORF with uncertain function. This CDR3 contains 13 residues. V lost 7 bases, J lost 6 bases, and 13 bases lay in between. DNA for the CDR3: TGCGCCAGCACTCTGCAGGGTTTCAATGAGCAGTTCTTC. Encoded protein: CASTLQGFNEQFF.